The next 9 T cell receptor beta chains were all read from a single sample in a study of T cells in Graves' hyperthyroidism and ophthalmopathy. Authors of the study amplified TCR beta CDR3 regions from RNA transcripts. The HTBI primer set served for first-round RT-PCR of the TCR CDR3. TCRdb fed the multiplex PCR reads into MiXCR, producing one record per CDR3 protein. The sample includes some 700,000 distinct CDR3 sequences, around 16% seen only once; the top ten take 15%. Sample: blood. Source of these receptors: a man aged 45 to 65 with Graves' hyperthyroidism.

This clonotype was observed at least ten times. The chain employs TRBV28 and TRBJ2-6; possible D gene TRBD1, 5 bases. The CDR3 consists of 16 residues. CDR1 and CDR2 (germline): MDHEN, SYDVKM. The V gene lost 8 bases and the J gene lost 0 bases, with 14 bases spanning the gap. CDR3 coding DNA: TGTGCCAGCCAACAGGCCGTACTCTCTGGGGCCAACGTCCTGACTTTC. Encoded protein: CASQQAVLSGANVLTF.

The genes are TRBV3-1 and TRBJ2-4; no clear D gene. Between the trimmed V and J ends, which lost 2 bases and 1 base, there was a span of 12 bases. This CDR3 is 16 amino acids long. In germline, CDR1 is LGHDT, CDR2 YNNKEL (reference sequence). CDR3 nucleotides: TGTGCCAGCAGCCAATTTGCGGACGCCGCCAAAAACATTCAGTACTTC. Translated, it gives CASSQFADAAKNIQYF.

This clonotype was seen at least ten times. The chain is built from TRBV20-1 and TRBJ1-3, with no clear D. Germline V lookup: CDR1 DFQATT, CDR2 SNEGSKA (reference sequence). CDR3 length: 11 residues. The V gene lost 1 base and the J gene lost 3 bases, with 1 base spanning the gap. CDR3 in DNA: TGCAGTGCTAGAGTTGGAAACACCATATATTTT. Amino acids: CSARVGNTIYF.

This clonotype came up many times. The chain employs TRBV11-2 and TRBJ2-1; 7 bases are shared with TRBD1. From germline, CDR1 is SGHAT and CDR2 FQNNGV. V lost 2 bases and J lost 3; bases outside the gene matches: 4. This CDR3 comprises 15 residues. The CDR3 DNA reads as TGTGCCAGCAGCTTACGACAGGGCCACTACAATGAGCAGTTCTTC. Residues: CASSLRQGHYNEQFF.

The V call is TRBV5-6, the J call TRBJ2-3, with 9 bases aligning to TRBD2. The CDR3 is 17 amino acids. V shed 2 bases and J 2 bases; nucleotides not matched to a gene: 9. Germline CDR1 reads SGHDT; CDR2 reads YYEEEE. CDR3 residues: CASSFTPGLAVTDTQYF. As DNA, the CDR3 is TGTGCCAGCAGCTTTACTCCGGGACTAGCAGTCACAGATACGCAGTATTTT.

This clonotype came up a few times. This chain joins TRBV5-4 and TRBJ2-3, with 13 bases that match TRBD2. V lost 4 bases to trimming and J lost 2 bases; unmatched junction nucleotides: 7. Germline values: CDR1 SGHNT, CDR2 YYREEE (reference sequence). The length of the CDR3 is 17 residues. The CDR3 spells CASSPTSGRAFTDTQYF. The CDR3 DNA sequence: TGTGCCAGCAGCCCAACTAGCGGGAGGGCCTTCACAGATACGCAGTATTTT.

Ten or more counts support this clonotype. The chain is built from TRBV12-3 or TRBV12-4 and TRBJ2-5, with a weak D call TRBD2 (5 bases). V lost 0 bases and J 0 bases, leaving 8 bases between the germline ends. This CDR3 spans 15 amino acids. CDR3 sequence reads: CASSLAHGNQETQYF. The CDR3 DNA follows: TGTGCCAGCAGTTTAGCGCACGGGAACCAAGAGACCCAGTACTTC.

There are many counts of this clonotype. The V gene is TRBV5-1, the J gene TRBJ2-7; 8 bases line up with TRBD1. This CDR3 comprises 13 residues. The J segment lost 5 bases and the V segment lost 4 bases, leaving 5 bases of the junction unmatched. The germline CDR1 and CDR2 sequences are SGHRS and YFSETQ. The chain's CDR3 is CASSMTGVNEQYF. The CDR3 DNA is TGCGCCAGCAGCATGACAGGGGTCAACGAGCAGTACTTC.

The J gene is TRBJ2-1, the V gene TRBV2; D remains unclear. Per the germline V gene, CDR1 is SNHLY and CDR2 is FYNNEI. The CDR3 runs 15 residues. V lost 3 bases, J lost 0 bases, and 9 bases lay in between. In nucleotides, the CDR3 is TGTGCCAGCAGTGAGGCTATAGTCTCCTACAATGAGCAGTTCTTC. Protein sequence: CASSEAIVSYNEQFF.